One sample yielded the 18 T cell receptor beta chains listed below, sequenced in a study of regulatory T cells in long-lasting Graves disease. Construction of the TCR beta libraries employed iRepertoire HTBI primers in conjunction with Arm-PCR of CDR3 regions. One entry per CDR3 protein results from TCRdb running MiXCR on the multiplex PCR reads. Altogether 300,000 to 500,000 distinct CDR3 sequences are present, less than 25% being singletons, with the ten largest covering less than 25%. The time point was: persistent/refractory GD, antithyroid drugs over 5 years with positive TRAb. After RNA was extracted from PBMCs, the TCR library was made from it. The sequencing here drew on peripheral blood mononuclear cells (PBMCs), taken when the disease was refractory, from a patient treated with antithyroid drugs. These receptors were obtained from a female donor with Graves disease.

This chain joins TRBV9 and TRBJ1-1; a possible D gene is TRBD1 (5 bases). This CDR3 has 14 residues. Germline CDR1 reads SGDLS; CDR2 reads YYNGEE. Trimming removed 4 bases at V and 2 bases at J, with 12 bases between. The CDR3 bases are TGTGCCAGCAGCTCTAGAGGGGCTAACACTGAAGCTTTCTTT. It encodes CASSSRGANTEAFF.

This clonotype was counted many times. The CDR3 protein is CASSLRSGGDQPQHF. The CDR3, as DNA: TGTGCCAGCAGTTTAAGATCAGGGGGTGATCAGCCCCAGCATTTT. This chain joins TRBV12-3 or TRBV12-4 and TRBJ1-5, with 7 bases fitting TRBD1. Unmatched junction bases numbered 6, after V lost 2 bases and J lost 5 bases. This CDR3 contains 15 residues.

The chain has TRBV3-1 and TRBJ1-1, with a possible D match to TRBD1 (6 bases). V was shortened by 10 bases and J by 1 base, with 22 bases between the two germline ends. The CDR3 loop spans 16 amino acids. Germline assignment: CDR1 LGHDT and CDR2 YNNKEL (reference sequence). DNA of the CDR3: TGTGCCACCTCAGGTCGTCCAGGGGCCAGGAACACTGAAGCTTTCTTT. It yields the protein CATSGRPGARNTEAFF.

This clonotype was detected ten times or more. The gene calls are TRBV20-1 and TRBJ2-6; 9 positions match TRBD2. The germline gives CDR1 DFQATT, CDR2 SNEGSKA (reference sequence). The CDR3 is 16 residues long. The CDR3 protein is CSLRLAGRSGANVLTF. The DNA of the CDR3 is TGCAGCCTCCGGCTAGCGGGGCGCTCTGGGGCCAACGTCCTGACTTTC.

Ten or more counts support this clonotype. V and J are TRBV12-5 and TRBJ2-5; D uncertain. The germline CDR1 and CDR2 sequences are LGHNT and FRNRAP. The CDR3 covers 13 residues. Trimming left V 2 bases short and J 1 base short, with 5 bases between. CDR3 DNA: TGTGCTAGTGGTTTGAGACGCCAAGAGACCCAGTACTTC. It specifies CASGLRRQETQYF.

The J gene is TRBJ2-7, the V gene TRBV6-6; 10 bases are shared with TRBD2. This CDR3 is built from 15 residues. The ends lost 0 bases at V and 4 bases at J; junction bases unmatched: 3. Germline V gene data show CDR1 as MNHNY and CDR2 as SVGAGI (reference sequence). Here the CDR3 reads CASSYSGSGRYEQYF. For the CDR3, the DNA is TGTGCCAGCAGTTACTCGGGTAGCGGGAGGTACGAGCAGTACTTC.

This chain uses TRBV11-3 with TRBJ2-7; tentatively, D is TRBD1 (5 bases). The V end was cut by 0 bases, the J end by 2 bases, with 14 bases between. The CDR3 consists of 16 residues. From germline, CDR1 is SGHNT and CDR2 YENEEA. The CDR3 DNA reads TGTGCCAGCAGCTTAGAAGGCGGAAAGGGGACCTACGAGCAGTACTTC. Translating it yields CASSLEGGKGTYEQYF.

This clonotype was detected many times. The chain couples TRBV12-3 or TRBV12-4 to TRBJ2-7, with TRBD2 identical over 7 bases. There are 14 residues in the CDR3. J gave up 2 bases and V 4 bases, and 5 bases lay outside the gene matches. The CDR3 region has the DNA TGTGCCAGCAGTTGGGGAGGGATGGCCTACGAGCAGTACTTC. Residues: CASSWGGMAYEQYF.

Ten or more counts support this clonotype. The chain employs TRBV11-2 and TRBJ2-2, with D uncertain. The CDR3 is made up of 13 amino acids. Trimming took off 1 base at V and 4 bases at J, with 4 bases between the two ends. From germline, CDR1 is SGHAT and CDR2 FQNNGV. This CDR3 reads CASSLGSTGELFF. The CDR3 nucleotides are TGTGCCAGCAGCTTAGGAAGCACCGGGGAGCTGTTTTTT.

Notes on this clonotype: Relative to the germline gene, one junction end is altered; a read error may explain this. The chain has TRBV6-5 and TRBJ2-1; the match to TRBD2 covers 7 bases. The germline gives CDR1 MNHEY, CDR2 SVGAGI. CDR3 size: 13 residues. The CDR3 nucleotides are TGTGCCAGCAGTTACCCGGGCTGGGAGGGCTGGATCTTC. Translating it yields CASSYPGWEGWIF.

This clonotype occurred a few times. The chain has TRBV29-1 and TRBJ1-1, with D unresolved. CDR1 is SQVTM, CDR2 ANQGSEA, per germline. Trimming pared 3 bases from V and 0 bases from J, leaving 14 bases between. This CDR3 is built from 15 residues. The DNA for the CDR3 is TGCAGCGTTGAGGGAGGAGAAAGGGTGAACACTGAAGCTTTCTTT. It codes for CSVEGGERVNTEAFF.

At least ten counts were recorded for this clonotype. V and J are TRBV12-3 or TRBV12-4 and TRBJ1-5, with 7 nucleotides matching TRBD1. The CDR3 is 16 residues long. Germline trimming cut 1 base from V and 2 bases from J; bases unmatched to any gene: 5. The CDR3 DNA follows: TGTGCCAGCAGTTTAGTAGGGGGCGCCGGCAATCAGCCCCAGCATTTT. Translation gives CASSLVGGAGNQPQHF.

This sequence joins TRBV7-8 and TRBJ2-6; D is unresolved. This CDR3 has 18 amino acids. Germline CDR1 reads SGHVS; CDR2 reads FQNEAQ. Trimming removed 2 bases from V and 1 base from J, with 15 bases in between. CDR3 DNA: TGTGCCAGCAGCTTACCTAGGTGGGTTGCGTCTGGGGCCAACGTCCTGACTTTC. It encodes CASSLPRWVASGANVLTF. The variable domain in full, completed from reference TRBV7-8 and TRBJ2-6, reads GAGVSQSPRYKVAKRGQDVALRCDPISGHVSLFWYQQALGQGPEFLTYFQNEAQLDKSGLPSDRFFAERPEGSVSTLKIQRTQQEDSAVYLCASSLPRWVASGANVLTFGAGSRLTVL.

With respect to this clonotype: This may be a read error, as it is one base from a much larger clone. The CDR3 region is CASSITGLAGVGEAQYF. CDR3 DNA: TGTGCCAGCAGTATTACGGGACTAGCGGGAGTAGGGGAGGCCCAGTACTTC. V usage is TRBV28 and J usage is TRBJ2-5; 14 bases fit TRBD2. J lost 9 bases, V lost 5 bases, and 14 bases had no gene match. The CDR3 covers 17 residues. CDR1 and CDR2 (germline): MDHEN, SYDVKM.

The chain is built from TRBV27 and TRBJ1-1; 7 bases align to TRBD1. J was trimmed by 0 bases and V by 4 bases; bases with no gene match: 5. CDR1 is MNHEY, CDR2 SMNVEV, per germline (reference sequence). This CDR3 has 15 amino acids. The CDR3 region has the DNA TGTGCCAGCAGTTACAGGGGTAAAATGAACACTGAAGCTTTCTTT. It yields the protein CASSYRGKMNTEAFF.

In this sample, this clonotype turned up a few times. A read error may account for a junction end that differs from germline. This chain links TRBV20-1 with TRBJ1-1, with 7 bases aligning to TRBD1. This CDR3 contains 15 residues. CDR1 and CDR2 (germline): DFQATT, SNEGSKA (reference sequence). The CDR3 region has the DNA TGCAGTGCTAGAGGGGACAGACTTTACGGCACTGAAGCTTCCTTT. Translating gives CSARGDRLYGTEASF.

The chain joins TRBV12-3 or TRBV12-4 to TRBJ2-1, with TRBD2 matching over 12 bases. The CDR3 runs 15 residues. V dropped 6 bases and J dropped 10; count of bases not matched to a gene: 10. CDR3 nucleotides: TGTGCCAGCAGCTCCGGACTAGCGGGGACCGAGGAGCAGTTCTTC. Translated, it gives CASSSGLAGTEEQFF.

Only a few counts were recorded for this clonotype. This chain uses TRBV28 with TRBJ2-4, with D unresolved. Germline values: CDR1 MDHEN, CDR2 SYDVKM. The CDR3 is 14 amino acids. V gave up 9 bases and J gave up 2 bases, with 14 bases separating them. Here the CDR3 reads CASTPAVSKNIQYF. The CDR3 coding sequence is TGTGCCAGTACCCCGGCCGTATCCAAAAACATTCAGTACTTC.